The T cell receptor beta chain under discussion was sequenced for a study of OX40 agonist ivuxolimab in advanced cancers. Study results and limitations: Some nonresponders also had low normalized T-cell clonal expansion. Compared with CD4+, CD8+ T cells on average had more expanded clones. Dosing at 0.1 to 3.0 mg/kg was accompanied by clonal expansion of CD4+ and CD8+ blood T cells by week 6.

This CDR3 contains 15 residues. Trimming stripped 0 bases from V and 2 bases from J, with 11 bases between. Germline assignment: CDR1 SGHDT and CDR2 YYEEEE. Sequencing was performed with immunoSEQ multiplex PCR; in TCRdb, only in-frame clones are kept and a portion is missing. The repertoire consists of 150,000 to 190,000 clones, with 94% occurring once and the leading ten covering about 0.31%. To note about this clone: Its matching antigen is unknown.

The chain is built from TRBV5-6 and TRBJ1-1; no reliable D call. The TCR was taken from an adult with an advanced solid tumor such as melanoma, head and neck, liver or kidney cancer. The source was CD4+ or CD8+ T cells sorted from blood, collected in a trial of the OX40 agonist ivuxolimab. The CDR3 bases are TGTGCCAGCAGCTTGGGTTCTATGGTCAACACTGAAGCTTTCTTT. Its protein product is CASSLGSMVNTEAFF.